Following are 3 T cell receptor beta chains from one sample sequenced in a study of spatial heterogeneity in lung cancer. In TCRdb, the 5' RACE reads were re-called with MiXCR into one record per CDR3 protein. The sample records roughly 17,000 distinct CDR3 sequences, approximately 6.8% being singletons. Study results and caveats: How many expanded intratumoral alpha and beta TCRs were present tracked the tumor mutation count, which was a count of nonsynonymous mutations.

These receptors have no known antigen. The time point is: sample taken at primary tumor resection. The sample consisted of lung tumor tissue, taken at surgery. Source of these receptors: a female donor with early-stage non-small cell lung cancer.

This clonotype was counted ten times or more. Since the library was made to target alpha chains, this beta chain is a stray read and its abundance is not meaningful. The chain carries TRBV14 and TRBJ2-7; D might be TRBD1 (6 bases). V shed 4 bases and J shed 3 bases, with 13 bases lying between them. Germline V gene data show CDR1 as SGHDN and CDR2 as FVKESK. CDR3 length: 14 residues. DNA for the CDR3: TGTGCCAGCAGCCGGGACATTATCGACTACGAGCAGTACTTC. It translates to CASSRDIIDYEQYF.

This clonotype appeared many times. This beta chain is an off-target read within a library intended for alpha chains, so its frequency means little. The chain uses TRBV12-3 or TRBV12-4 and TRBJ2-2, with 7 bases fitting TRBD1. After removal of 3 bases from V and 4 bases from J, the junction contained 8 bases not matched to a gene. CDR3 size: 16 residues. For the CDR3, the DNA is TGTGCCAGCAGTTTTGAGACAGGGCATTCCACCGGGGAGCTGTTTTTT. Amino acids: CASSFETGHSTGELFF.

There are many counts of this clonotype. A library made for alpha chains picked up this beta chain off target, so its size means little. The chain employs TRBV12-3 or TRBV12-4 and TRBJ1-5, with a weak D call TRBD1 (6 bases). CDR3 length: 14 residues. V was shortened by 6 bases and J by 4 bases, with 13 bases between the two germline ends. The chain's CDR3 is CASSPDRPNQPQHF. DNA for the CDR3: TGTGCCAGCAGCCCAGACAGGCCTAATCAGCCCCAGCATTTT.